The 20 T cell receptor beta chains below come from one sample, sequenced in a study of Tregs in tolerant kidney transplant recipients. Repertoires were generated with immunoSEQ multiplex PCR, while TCRdb's copy carries only in-frame clones and drops some. The specimen's table records tens of thousands of clones. The sample consisted of CD4+ T cells from blood, taken before the transplant. The source is a human donor who received a combined kidney and bone marrow transplant.

A remark on this clone: The read is 3 residues too short to cover the CDR3 end, so that end is filled in from the germline J gene. This chain connects TRBV7-3 to TRBJ2-2, with 10 bases aligning to TRBD1. Germline-derived CDR1 and CDR2 are SGHTA and FQGTGA. This CDR3 is 14 amino acids long. Trimming removed 5 bases from V and 6 bases from J; junction bases left unmatched: 3. The CDR3 loop is CASSRDRGAGELFF. CDR3 DNA, as far as it was read: TGTGCCAGCAGCCGGGACAGGGGTGCCGGGGAG.

A remark on this clone: The read terminates 3 residues ahead of where the CDR3 ends, so the germline J gene completes it. Other DNA sequences in the sample encode the same CDR3. The chain is built from TRBV19 and TRBJ2-7, with D tentatively TRBD2 (5 bases). The CDR3 runs to 13 residues. Trimming removed 1 base at V and 3 bases at J, with 7 bases between. The germline CDR1 and CDR2 sequences are LNHDA and SQIVND (reference sequence). Here the CDR3 reads CASSIVAGYEQYF. The sequenced part of the CDR3 DNA is TGTGCCAGTAGTATAGTTGCGGGCTACGAG.

Points on this clone: With the read ending 3 residues before the CDR3 end, the germline J gene is used to fill in that end. Other DNA variants within this sample encode the same CDR3. The chain has TRBV6-2 or TRBV6-3 and TRBJ2-1; the D is unclear. From germline, CDR1 is MNHEY and CDR2 SVGEGT. The germline V and J ends were trimmed by 5 bases and 0 bases, with 2 bases remaining between them. The CDR3 is made up of 12 amino acids. This chain's CDR3 is CASSRSYNEQFF. The DNA read from the CDR3 is TGTGCCAGCAGTCGCTCCTACAATGAG.

To note about this clone: The missing CDR3 end, 3 residues past where the read stops, is filled in from the germline J gene. This rearrangement joins TRBV18 to TRBJ1-1; D may be TRBD1 (5 bases). This CDR3 is 15 amino acids long. Trimming removed 0 bases at V and 1 base at J, with 9 bases between. CDR1 is KGHSH and CDR2 is LQKENI in the germline V gene. CDR3 DNA, as far as it was read: TGTGCCAGCTCACCACCGGGGAGGGGGAACACTGAA. Residues: CASSPPGRGNTE. The full-length CDR3 reads as CASSPPGRGNTEAFF.

Regarding this clone: Read coverage stops 3 residues before the CDR3 terminus; the germline J gene supplies the remainder. The chain couples TRBV20-1 to TRBJ1-1, with D uncertain. The V and J ends lost 5 bases and 0 bases respectively, with 10 bases between them. There are 13 residues in the CDR3. Germline values: CDR1 DFQATT, CDR2 SNEGSKA (reference sequence). The chain's CDR3 is CSALGHMNTEAFF. Incomplete CDR3 DNA: TGCAGTGCTTTAGGGCACATGAACACTGAA.

In the case of this clone: The read terminates 3 residues ahead of where the CDR3 ends, so the germline J gene completes it. This sequence joins TRBV30 and TRBJ2-4; D may be TRBD2 (5 bases). Per germline, CDR1 GTSNPN and CDR2 SVGIG (reference sequence). The CDR3 sequence is 11 residues long. CDR3 bases read: TGTGCCTGGAGTGTAGCGGTTCCT. Translated: CAWSVAVP. From start to end, the CDR3 is CAWSVAVPQYF.

To note about this clone: The read stops 3 residues short of the end of the CDR3; the missing end is completed from the germline J gene. The chain recombines TRBV30 with TRBJ1-5; D gene uncertain. The CDR3 loop spans 14 amino acids. V was cut by 2 bases and J by 5 bases, with 13 bases left in between. Per the germline V gene, CDR1 is GTSNPN and CDR2 is SVGIG (reference sequence). The CDR3 is CAWSQRDVDQPQHF. The part of the CDR3 DNA that was read is TGTGCCTGGAGTCAGCGAGATGTCGATCAGCCC. The entire variable domain, with the rest obtained from reference TRBV30 and TRBJ1-5, is as follows: SQTIHQWPATLVQPVGSPLSLECTVEGTSNPNLYWYRQAAGRGLQLLFYSVGIGQISSEVPQNLSASRPQDRQFILSSKKLLLSDSGFYLCAWSQRDVDQPQHFGDGTRLSIL.

As to this clone: The observed sequence ends 3 residues before the CDR3 terminus, with the missing tail filled in from the germline J gene. The gene calls are TRBV19 and TRBJ1-2; 8 bases are shared with TRBD1. V lost 1 base, J lost 4 bases, and 5 bases stayed unmatched. The CDR3 loop spans 15 amino acids. From germline, CDR1 is LNHDA and CDR2 SQIVND (reference sequence). CDR3 loop: CASSIGQGQSYGYTF. The part of the CDR3 DNA that was read is TGTGCCAGTAGTATAGGACAGGGGCAGAGCTATGGC. Based on the CDR3 plus reference TRBV19 and TRBJ1-2, the full variable domain is DGGITQSPKYLFRKEGQNVTLSCEQNLNHDAMYWYRQDPGQGLRLIYYSQIVNDFQKGDIAEGYSVSREKKESFPLTVTSAQKNPTAFYLCASSIGQGQSYGYTFGSGTRLTVV.

About this clone: The CDR3 end lies 3 residues beyond the end of the read and is filled in from the germline J gene. The genes are TRBV5-6 and TRBJ1-2, with 10 bases matching TRBD1. The CDR3 runs 13 residues. Germline values: CDR1 SGHDT, CDR2 YYEEEE. CDR3 amino acids: CASSRDRGQGYTF. CDR3 DNA (partial): TGTGCCAGCAGCCGAGACAGGGGGCAGGGC. The entire variable domain, with the rest obtained from reference TRBV5-6 and TRBJ1-2, is as follows: DAGVTQSPTHLIKTRGQQVTLRCSPKSGHDTVSWYQQALGQGPQFIFQYYEEEERQRGNFPDRFSGHQFPNYSSELNVNALLLGDSALYLCASSRDRGQGYTFGSGTRLTVV.

As to this clone: The read terminates 3 residues ahead of where the CDR3 ends, so the germline J gene completes it. The chain links TRBV9 to TRBJ2-1; 12 positions agree with TRBD2. Trimming took 0 bases from V and 5 from J; bases not matched to a gene: 3. Germline values: CDR1 SGDLS, CDR2 YYNGEE. The CDR3 has 16 amino acids. CDR3 DNA, as far as it was read: TGTGCCAGCAGCGTAGCACTAGCGGGAGGAAACAATGAG. Residues: CASSVALAGGNNE. The complete CDR3 reads CASSVALAGGNNEQFF.

Turning to this clone: The read finishes 3 residues shy of the CDR3 end, and the germline J gene is used to complete it. V gene TRBV7-6 combines with J gene TRBJ2-5, with D tentatively TRBD2 (6 bases). Germline assignment: CDR1 SGHVS and CDR2 FNYEAQ. Trimming removed 5 bases from V and 7 bases from J, with 14 bases in between. The CDR3 runs to 13 residues. This CDR3 reads CASSQEGAGTQYF. The sequenced CDR3 bases are TGTGCCAGCAGCCAGGAGGGCGCCGGGACC. The entire variable domain, with the rest obtained from reference TRBV7-6 and TRBJ2-5, is as follows: GAGVSQSPRYKVTKRGQDVALRCDPISGHVSLYWYRQALGQGPEFLTYFNYEAQQDKSGLPNDRFSAERPEGSISTLTIQRTEQRDSAMYRCASSQEGAGTQYFGPGTRLLVL.

A word on this clone: The sequenced fragment ends 3 residues before the CDR3 boundary, so the rest is inferred from the germline J gene. V usage is TRBV10-3 and J usage is TRBJ1-5, with 9 bases identical to TRBD1. CDR3 length: 14 residues. The V segment lost 10 bases and the J segment 3 bases; nucleotides outside the gene matches: 7. The V gene's germline CDR1 is ENHRY and CDR2 SYGVKD. Here the CDR3 reads CATAGTGNNQPQHF. CDR3 DNA, as far as it was read: TGTGCCACCGCCGGGACAGGGAACAATCAGCCC.

Details on this clone: The observed sequence ends 3 residues before the CDR3 terminus, with the missing tail filled in from the germline J gene. V is TRBV20-1 and J is TRBJ1-6, with a tentative D call TRBD1 (5 bases). The germline gives CDR1 DFQATT, CDR2 SNEGSKA (reference sequence). V lost 5 bases, J lost 7 bases, and 9 bases lay in between. The CDR3 runs 12 residues. CDR3 bases read: TGCAGTGCTCGGGGGGGGAATTCACCC. The encoded protein is CSARGGNSP. In full, the CDR3 reads CSARGGNSPLHF.

Regarding this clone: The sequence runs out 3 residues before the end of the CDR3; the remainder is reconstructed from the germline J gene. The chain links TRBV20-1 to TRBJ2-7; 8 nucleotides line up with TRBD1. The V segment lost 1 base and the J segment 4 bases; nucleotides outside the gene matches: 6. The CDR3 totals 14 residues. Germline CDR1 reads DFQATT; CDR2 reads SNEGSKA (reference sequence). CDR3 residues: CSARAPTGEYEQYF. The sequenced CDR3 bases are TGCAGTGCTAGAGCCCCGACAGGGGAATACGAG.

Comment on this clone: The read finishes 3 residues shy of the CDR3 end, and the germline J gene is used to complete it. The V and J genes are TRBV29-1 and TRBJ2-1; TRBD2 matches 13 bases. J gave up 6 bases and V 6 bases, and 14 bases lay outside the gene matches. CDR3 size: 17 residues. Germline V gene lookup returns CDR1 SQVTM and CDR2 ANQGSEA. The sequenced CDR3 bases are TGCAGCGTCGATTCCCGTAGGACTAGCGGGAGTAGCAATGAG. Translating it yields CSVDSRRTSGSSNE. The CDR3, in full, reads CSVDSRRTSGSSNEQFF.

A remark on this clone: The observed sequence ends 3 residues before the CDR3 terminus, with the missing tail filled in from the germline J gene. The chain recombines TRBV29-1 with TRBJ2-3; the match to TRBD2 covers 14 bases. Losses at the gene ends were 7 bases for V and 4 bases for J; bases not matched to a gene: 4. The CDR3 sequence is 14 residues long. Germline V gene sequence: CDR1 SQVTM, CDR2 ANQGSEA. CDR3: CSGATSGRADTQYF. Incomplete CDR3 DNA: TGCAGCGGAGCGACTAGCGGGAGGGCAGATACG.

As concerns this clone: The read is 3 residues too short to cover the CDR3 end, so that end is filled in from the germline J gene. The J gene is TRBJ1-2, the V gene TRBV5-6, with D maybe TRBD1 (6 bases). CDR1 SGHDT and CDR2 YYEEEE come from the germline V gene. The V end was cut by 2 bases, the J end by 7 bases, with 15 bases between. There are 14 residues in the CDR3. The CDR3 protein is CASSLIQGRVGYTF. The CDR3 DNA, read in part, is TGTGCCAGCAGCTTAATTCAGGGGCGGGTTGGC.

With regard to this clone: The observed sequence ends 3 residues before the CDR3 terminus, with the missing tail filled in from the germline J gene. This sequence joins TRBV20-1 and TRBJ2-1, with TRBD2 matching over 9 bases. This CDR3 contains 14 residues. Trimming took 0 bases from V and 5 from J; bases not matched to a gene: 2. Germline CDR1 DFQATT, CDR2 SNEGSKA (reference sequence). This CDR3 is CSARDSGGNNEQFF. CDR3 DNA, as far as it was read: TGCAGTGCTAGAGATAGCGGGGGAAACAATGAG.

In the case of this clone: The read comes to an end 3 residues before the CDR3 does, leaving the germline J gene to fill in the end. V usage is TRBV5-1 and J usage is TRBJ2-5; D possibly corresponds to TRBD2 (5 bases). CDR3 length: 14 amino acids. The germline gives CDR1 SGHRS, CDR2 YFSETQ. V lost 0 bases, J lost 2 bases, and 8 bases lay in between. Partial CDR3 DNA: TGCGCCAGCAGCTTGGGAGGGTTACAAGAGACC. It encodes CASSLGGLQET. The entire CDR3 sequence reads CASSLGGLQETQYF.

A word on this clone: The read finishes 3 residues shy of the CDR3 end, and the germline J gene is used to complete it. The rearrangement joins TRBV20-1 to TRBJ1-1, with D perhaps TRBD1 (6 bases). CDR1 is DFQATT, CDR2 SNEGSKA, per germline (reference sequence). The CDR3 consists of 14 residues. CDR3 DNA (partial): TGCAGCCCAAGGGGGGGGGCGAGGGACACTGAA. Translating gives CSPRGGARDTE. The whole CDR3 sequence is CSPRGGARDTEAFF.